The 23 T cell receptor beta chains listed next were all sequenced from one sample in a study of blood T cell repertoires in COVID-19. The protocol was immunoSEQ multiplex PCR, while the TCRdb copy is restricted to in-frame clones and leaves out a portion. The sample holds some 370,000 clones, around 87% seen once. Sequencing input: peripheral blood. Every receptor here comes from a woman in her 30s with COVID-19, enrolled during active disease.

This rearrangement joins TRBV10-1 to TRBJ2-1; TRBD2 aligns across 12 bases. CDR1 WNHNN and CDR2 SYGVQD come from the germline V gene (reference sequence). V was pared by 6 bases and J by 10 bases, with 1 base of the junction left unmatched. The CDR3 loop spans 12 amino acids. The CDR3 is CASSGTSGEQFF. The CDR3 DNA is TGCGCCAGCAGCGGGACTAGCGGGGAGCAGTTCTTC.

V is TRBV7-9 and J is TRBJ2-7, with 8 bases aligning to TRBD2. CDR1 SEHNR and CDR2 FQNEAQ come from the germline V gene (reference sequence). Losses at the gene ends were 1 base for V and 0 bases for J; bases not matched to a gene: 8. This CDR3 comprises 17 residues. CDR3 sequence (DNA): TGTGCCAGCAGCTTAGGAGCCCTAGCGGGCAGCTCCTACGAGCAGTACTTC. This encodes CASSLGALAGSSYEQYF. The variable domain in full, completed from reference TRBV7-9 and TRBJ2-7, reads DTGVSQNPRHKITKRGQNVTFRCDPISEHNRLYWYRQTLGQGPEFLTYFQNEAQLEKSRLLSDRFSAERPKGSFSTLEIQRTEQGDSAMYLCASSLGALAGSSYEQYFGPGTRLTVT.

The chain combines TRBV19 with TRBJ2-3, with TRBD1 matching over 8 bases. The CDR3 spans 15 residues. Germline CDR1 reads LNHDA; CDR2 reads SQIVND (reference sequence). V trimming: 8 bases; J trimming: 3 bases; junction bases outside the gene matches: 10. This CDR3 is CASGAGGAVTDTQYF. The CDR3 region has the DNA TGTGCCAGTGGAGCAGGGGGCGCCGTGACAGATACGCAGTATTTT.

The chain employs TRBV7-2 and TRBJ1-3, with D uncertain. CDR1 SGHTA and CDR2 FQGNSA come from the germline V gene. The CDR3 is made up of 12 amino acids. The ends were cut back, 5 bases at V and 2 bases at J, with 4 bases in the middle. CDR3 amino acids: CASSHPGNTIYF. The CDR3 nucleotides read TGTGCCAGCAGCCATCCTGGAAACACCATATATTTT.

The chain is built from TRBV4-1 and TRBJ1-2; TRBD1 is a possible D gene (5 bases). This CDR3 contains 14 residues. Trimming took off 0 bases at V and 5 bases at J, with 10 bases between the two ends. CDR1 and CDR2 (germline): MGHRA, YSYEKL. The CDR3 sequence is CASSQDGGGYGYTF. The CDR3 DNA sequence: TGCGCCAGCAGCCAAGATGGGGGGGGATATGGCTACACCTTC.

This clone occurred once. The gene calls are TRBV19 and TRBJ1-2; D not resolved. The CDR3 is 14 amino acids. Germline CDR1 reads LNHDA; CDR2 reads SQIVND (reference sequence). Trimming shortened V by 6 bases and J by 10 bases, and 21 bases separated the two germline ends. CDR3 sequence reads: CASSNSFAAEDYTF. The DNA for the CDR3 is TGTGCCAGTAGCAATTCGTTCGCGGCGGAGGACTACACCTTC.

This clone has only a few counts. The chain is built from TRBV2 and TRBJ1-4, with D unresolved. This CDR3 has 14 residues. The V gene lost 4 bases and the J gene lost 5 bases, with 11 bases spanning the gap. From germline, CDR1 is SNHLY and CDR2 FYNNEI. The CDR3 DNA is TGTGCCAGCAGTGTGGGCAGGTTGAATGAAAAACTGTTTTTT. Encoded protein: CASSVGRLNEKLFF.

The rearrangement uses TRBV2 and TRBJ2-3; TRBD2 aligns across 8 bases. The CDR3 loop spans 16 amino acids. The trim removed 7 bases at V and 4 bases at J, leaving 13 bases unmatched. CDR1 is SNHLY and CDR2 is FYNNEI in the germline V gene. The CDR3 loop reads CASIGVAGRVSDTQYF. CDR3 nucleotides: TGTGCCAGCATCGGGGTAGCGGGGAGGGTATCAGATACGCAGTATTTT. Complete variable domain (other parts from reference TRBV2 and TRBJ2-3): EPEVTQTPSHQVTQMGQEVILRCVPISNHLYFYWYRQILGQKVEFLVSFYNNEISEKSEIFDDQFSVERPDGSNFTLKIRSTKLEDSAMYFCASIGVAGRVSDTQYFGPGTRLTVL.

The chain couples TRBV7-2 to TRBJ1-1; the match to TRBD1 covers 8 bases. The CDR3 is 14 amino acids. V dropped 4 bases and J dropped 3; count of bases not matched to a gene: 4. CDR1 and CDR2 (germline): SGHTA, FQGNSA. CDR3 amino acids: CASSSDRADTEAFF. As DNA, the CDR3 is TGTGCCAGCAGCTCGGACAGGGCCGACACTGAAGCTTTCTTT.

The chain carries TRBV2 and TRBJ2-1; 10 bases match TRBD1. CDR1 is SNHLY and CDR2 is FYNNEI in the germline V gene. After removal of 6 bases from V and 8 bases from J, the junction contained 4 bases not matched to a gene. There are 13 residues in the CDR3. The CDR3: CASSRDRGYEQFF. The CDR3 bases are TGTGCCAGCAGCCGGGACAGGGGTTATGAGCAGTTCTTC.

CDR3 DNA: TGTGCCTGGGCAGGGGCCGGCAATCAGCCCCAGCATTTT. Translation gives CAWAGAGNQPQHF. The J gene is TRBJ1-5, the V gene TRBV30; D is possibly TRBD1 (6 bases). CDR3 length: 13 amino acids. The V and J ends lost 5 bases and 2 bases respectively, with 10 bases between them. Germline V gene sequence: CDR1 GTSNPN, CDR2 SVGIG (reference sequence).

This clone was recorded once. This chain uses TRBV2 with TRBJ2-1; 12 nucleotides agree with TRBD2. CDR3 length: 13 amino acids. V dropped 0 bases and J dropped 14; count of bases not matched to a gene: 2. Germline V gives CDR1 SNHLY, CDR2 FYNNEI. CDR3 sequence: CASSEATSGSEFF. Here the CDR3 DNA reads TGTGCCAGCAGTGAAGCGACTAGCGGGAGTGAGTTCTTC.

This clone has a single count. The chain combines TRBV5-1 with TRBJ2-7; TRBD1 matches 9 bases. The CDR3 is 15 residues long. The germline CDR1 and CDR2 sequences are SGHRS and YFSETQ. V shed 0 bases and J 6 bases; nucleotides not matched to a gene: 7. The CDR3 region has the DNA TGCGCCAGCAGCTTGGCGGGACAGGGTGAGTTCGAGCAGTACTTC. Translated, it gives CASSLAGQGEFEQYF.

In DNA, the CDR3 is TGTGCCAGCAGTTTATTGGGGGGTAATGAAAAACTGTTTTTT. As protein: CASSLLGGNEKLFF. The V gene is TRBV28, the J gene TRBJ1-4; D might be TRBD1 (5 bases). CDR3 size: 14 residues. CDR1 and CDR2 (germline): MDHEN, SYDVKM. Trimming took off 1 base at V and 4 bases at J, with 7 bases between the two ends.

The V and J genes are TRBV5-1 and TRBJ1-2; no definite D call. Germline CDR1 reads SGHRS; CDR2 reads YFSETQ. The CDR3 is made up of 19 amino acids. Trimming removed 2 bases at V and 0 bases at J, with 23 bases between. This chain's CDR3 is CASSLISRGVVISNYGYTF. CDR3 DNA sequence: TGCGCCAGCAGCTTAATCTCGCGTGGAGTGGTAATATCTAACTATGGCTACACCTTC.

The chain joins TRBV7-9 to TRBJ2-7, with TRBD1 matching 7 bases. The CDR3 totals 14 residues. Per the germline V gene, CDR1 is SEHNR and CDR2 is FQNEAQ (reference sequence). The V gene end was trimmed by 3 bases and the J gene end by 3 bases; junction bases not matched to a gene: 5. DNA of the CDR3: TGTGCCAGCAGCTTTGGACAGGCTCTCTACGAGCAGTACTTC. Its translation is CASSFGQALYEQYF. Using reference TRBV7-9 and TRBJ2-7 for the parts outside the CDR3, the full variable domain is DTGVSQNPRHKITKRGQNVTFRCDPISEHNRLYWYRQTLGQGPEFLTYFQNEAQLEKSRLLSDRFSAERPKGSFSTLEIQRTEQGDSAMYLCASSFGQALYEQYFGPGTRLTVT.

The rearrangement links TRBV5-5 to TRBJ1-5; D gene ambiguous. This CDR3 region has 15 residues. In germline, CDR1 is SGHKS, CDR2 YYEKEE (reference sequence). The V end was cut by 5 bases, the J end by 2 bases, with 14 bases between. In DNA form, the CDR3 reads TGTGCCAGCAGTGAAGCGGTAGTGGGCAATCAGCCCCAGCATTTT. Encoded protein: CASSEAVVGNQPQHF.

In its sample, this clone was seen once. The chain combines TRBV12-3 or TRBV12-4 with TRBJ2-7; 8 nucleotides agree with TRBD2. The CDR3 spans 13 residues. The ends lost 9 bases at V and 3 bases at J; junction bases unmatched: 7. CDR3 nucleotide sequence: TGTGCCAGTAGCGGGGCGAGCCTCTACGAGCAGTACTTC. It yields the protein CASSGASLYEQYF.

The chain is built from TRBV5-6 and TRBJ1-2, with TRBD1 matching over 7 bases. This CDR3 comprises 13 residues. Germline V lookup: CDR1 SGHDT, CDR2 YYEEEE. The junction had 4 bases not matched to a gene; V was cut back by 0 bases and J by 8 bases. This chain's CDR3 is CASSLDRGDGYTF. The CDR3 bases are TGTGCCAGCAGCTTGGACAGGGGAGACGGCTACACCTTC.

The chain joins TRBV6-6 to TRBJ1-5; 8 bases are shared with TRBD1. This CDR3 comprises 14 residues. Per the germline V gene, CDR1 is MNHNY and CDR2 is SVGAGI (reference sequence). V lost 7 bases to trimming and J lost 0 bases; unmatched junction nucleotides: 2. CDR3 residues: CASNQGASNQPQHF. For the CDR3, the DNA is TGTGCCAGCAACCAGGGGGCTAGCAATCAGCCCCAGCATTTT.

The J gene is TRBJ1-6, the V gene TRBV2, with 8 bases aligning to TRBD1. The CDR3 totals 14 residues. V shed 5 bases, J shed 11 bases, and the junction held 8 bases outside the gene matches. Per germline, CDR1 SNHLY and CDR2 FYNNEI. The CDR3 nucleotides are TGTGCCAGCAGTTCCGGGACAGGCCAAACACCCCTCCACTTT. It is translated as CASSSGTGQTPLHF.

V and J are TRBV5-1 and TRBJ2-4; D may be TRBD1 (6 bases). Trimming took off 6 bases at V and 0 bases at J, with 7 bases between the two ends. Germline V gene data show CDR1 as SGHRS and CDR2 as YFSETQ. The CDR3 extends over 13 amino acids. In DNA form, the CDR3 reads TGCGCCAGCACAGGGGAAGCCAAAAACATTCAGTACTTC. Its translation: CASTGEAKNIQYF.

This clone was found once. The chain recombines TRBV6-4 with TRBJ2-3, with no clear D. Germline CDR1 MRHNA, CDR2 SNTAGT. The CDR3 runs to 12 residues. Between the trimmed V and J ends, which lost 8 bases and 2 bases, there was a span of 8 bases. The CDR3 sequence: CASVDITDTQYF. The CDR3 nucleotides are TGTGCCAGCGTAGACATCACAGATACGCAGTATTTT.